These T cell receptor beta chains were read from a single sample in a study of blood T cell repertoires in COVID-19. The data were produced by immunoSEQ multiplex PCR, yet TCRdb's version contains in-frame clones alone and is incomplete. The sample includes 25,000 to 35,000 clones, around 85% of them seen just once. The sample taken for sequencing was peripheral blood. The receptors were gathered from a woman aged 55 to 70 with acute or convalescent COVID-19. Each CDR3 is given with its conserved first and last residue. Each record gives: D gene, J gene, clone size, V gene, CDR3 DNA, CDR3 protein. A D gene is named only where the DNA matches it firmly. Size tells how often a clone was seen (once, few, many) or the class of an expanded clone, and some rows leave it out.

D gene: TRBD1; J gene: TRBJ1-5; clone size: once; V gene: TRBV6-2/TRBV6-3; CDR3 DNA: TGTGCCAGCAGTTACAACCAGGGACAGGGATACAGCAATCAGCCCCAGCATTTT; CDR3 protein: CASSYNQGQGYSNQPQHF
D gene: NA; J gene: TRBJ1-2; clone size: NA; V gene: TRBV24-1; CDR3 DNA: TGTGCCACCAGTGAGGGCAATCTCTATGGCTACACCTTC; CDR3 protein: CATSEGNLYGYTF
D gene: NA; J gene: TRBJ1-2; clone size: NA; V gene: TRBV6-5; CDR3 DNA: TGTGCCAGCGTCCCTACAGGCTATGGCTACACCTTC; CDR3 protein: CASVPTGYGYTF
D gene: NA; J gene: TRBJ2-3; clone size: few; V gene: TRBV18; CDR3 DNA: TGTGCCAGCTCCCCCGACAGGCTTTACGCAGATACGCAGTATTTT; CDR3 protein: CASSPDRLYADTQYF
D gene: NA; J gene: TRBJ2-7; clone size: NA; V gene: TRBV10-1; CDR3 DNA: TGCGCCAGCAGTCGGGATATGGTCAACAACGAGCAGTACTTC; CDR3 protein: CASSRDMVNNEQYF
D gene: NA; J gene: TRBJ1-2; clone size: few; V gene: TRBV6-5; CDR3 DNA: TGTGCCAGCACGGCAAGGCGGGGCTATGGCTACACCTTC; CDR3 protein: CASTARRGYGYTF
D gene: NA; J gene: TRBJ2-1; clone size: NA; V gene: TRBV27; CDR3 DNA: TGTGCCAGCAGTTTATTCCTCAGCTCCTACAATGAGCAGTTCTTC; CDR3 protein: CASSLFLSSYNEQFF
D gene: TRBD1; J gene: TRBJ1-1; clone size: NA; V gene: TRBV9; CDR3 DNA: TGTGCCAGCAGCGCTAAACAGGGGGGTGAAGCTTTCTTT; CDR3 protein: CASSAKQGGEAFF
D gene: TRBD2; J gene: TRBJ2-7; clone size: NA; V gene: TRBV27; CDR3 DNA: TGTGCCAGCAGTTTTTTTCAGACTCGTCAACCGGGAGGGGAGCAGTACTTC; CDR3 protein: CASSFFQTRQPGGEQYF
D gene: NA; J gene: TRBJ2-2; clone size: NA; V gene: TRBV5-4; CDR3 DNA: TGTGCCAGCAGCCCGGCGGGATTCACCGGGGAGCTGTTTTTT; CDR3 protein: CASSPAGFTGELFF
D gene: NA; J gene: TRBJ2-7; clone size: NA; V gene: TRBV4-2; CDR3 DNA: TGTGCCAGCAGCGAGACTACCCCCAGTGAGCAGTACTTC; CDR3 protein: CASSETTPSEQYF
D gene: TRBD1; J gene: TRBJ1-4; clone size: NA; V gene: TRBV9; CDR3 DNA: TGTGCCAGCGCCCCAGGGGGCTTTAATGAAAAACTGTTTTTT; CDR3 protein: CASAPGGFNEKLFF
D gene: TRBD1; J gene: TRBJ1-2; clone size: NA; V gene: TRBV29-1; CDR3 DNA: TGCAGCGTATTGGACAGGGGCGGCTACACCTTC; CDR3 protein: CSVLDRGGYTF
D gene: TRBD1; J gene: TRBJ1-6; clone size: NA; V gene: TRBV5-5; CDR3 DNA: TGTGCCAGCAGCTGGACAGGGAGTTCACCCCTCCACTTT; CDR3 protein: CASSWTGSSPLHF
D gene: NA; J gene: TRBJ2-1; clone size: NA; V gene: TRBV18; CDR3 DNA: TGTGCCAGCTCCGCTAGCACCTACAATGAGCAGTTCTTC; CDR3 protein: CASSASTYNEQFF